This entry lists 3 T cell receptor beta chains sequenced from one sample in a study of OX40 agonist ivuxolimab in advanced cancers. The assay was immunoSEQ multiplex PCR, and TCRdb's table has in-frame clones only and misses some. The sample records roughly 69,000 clones, about 89% being singletons. The sequencing here drew on CD4+ or CD8+ T cells sorted from blood, taken in a trial of the OX40 agonist ivuxolimab. These receptors were obtained from an adult with an advanced solid tumor such as melanoma, head and neck, liver or kidney cancer.

This clone was observed at least ten times. The chain combines TRBV29-1 with TRBJ1-1; D remains unclear. V lost 3 bases, J lost 5 bases, and 7 bases lay in between. CDR1 is SQVTM and CDR2 is ANQGSEA in the germline V gene. The CDR3 is 11 amino acids. CDR3 loop: CSVDGVTEAFF. The CDR3 DNA is TGCAGCGTTGATGGTGTTACTGAAGCTTTCTTT.

The CDR3 region is CASISRGRENEQFF. The CDR3 DNA reads as TGTGCCAGTATATCGCGGGGTCGGGAAAATGAGCAGTTCTTC. This chain joins TRBV19 and TRBJ2-1, with D perhaps matching TRBD2 (6 bases). This CDR3 spans 14 amino acids. The V gene's germline CDR1 is LNHDA and CDR2 SQIVND (reference sequence). Trimming left V 7 bases short and J 7 bases short, with 17 bases between.

The genes are TRBV10-3 and TRBJ2-1; D is unresolved. V dropped 10 bases and J dropped 7 bases, with 17 bases sitting between them. The CDR3 spans 13 residues. Germline CDR1 is ENHRY and CDR2 is SYGVKD. CDR3 sequence: CATKVDPANEQFF. The DNA of the CDR3 is TGTGCCACTAAAGTGGACCCGGCTAATGAGCAGTTCTTC.